In this sample, the clone carrying this TCR beta chain turned up many times. Antigen: not known. This CDR3 has 14 residues. V shed 6 bases and J shed 0 bases, with 10 bases lying between them. The germline gives CDR1 SGHRS, CDR2 YFSETQ. Genomic DNA per cell subset filled all wells of several immunoSEQ plates. The assay was immunoSEQ multiplex PCR, and TCRdb's table has in-frame clones only and misses some. Among around 1.1 million clones listed, around 78% were seen once. The data are from a study of shared clonotypes between healthy human individuals. Notes on the study in general: An effect of sequencing depth on clonotype sharing among donors was expected.

Sample: memory CD4+ T cells from PBMCs. Subset specified: CD45RA-negative fraction. This receptor was taken from a man aged 18 to 29 in good health. Some clones in this sample may be carry-over from other donors' samples. This chain links TRBV5-1 with TRBJ2-1; D unresolved. CDR3 sequence (DNA): TGCGCCAGCATGCAAGAGAGCTCCTACAATGAGCAGTTCTTC. This codes for CASMQESSYNEQFF.